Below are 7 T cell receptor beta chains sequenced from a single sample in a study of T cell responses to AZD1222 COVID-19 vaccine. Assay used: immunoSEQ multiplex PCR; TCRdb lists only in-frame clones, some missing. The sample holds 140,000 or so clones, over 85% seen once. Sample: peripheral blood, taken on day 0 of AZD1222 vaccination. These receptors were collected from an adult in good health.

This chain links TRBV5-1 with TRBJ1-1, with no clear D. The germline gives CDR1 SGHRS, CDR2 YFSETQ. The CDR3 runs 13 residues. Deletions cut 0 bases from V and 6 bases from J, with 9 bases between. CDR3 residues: CASSLANSAEAFF. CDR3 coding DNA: TGCGCCAGCAGCTTGGCCAATTCAGCTGAAGCTTTCTTT.

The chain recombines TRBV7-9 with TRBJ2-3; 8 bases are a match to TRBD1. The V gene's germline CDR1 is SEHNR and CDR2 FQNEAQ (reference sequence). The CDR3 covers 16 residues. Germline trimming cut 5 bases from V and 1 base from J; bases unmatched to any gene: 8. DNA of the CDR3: TGTGCCAGCAGCCAGGAAACGGGACAGGGCACAGATACGCAGTATTTT. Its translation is CASSQETGQGTDTQYF.

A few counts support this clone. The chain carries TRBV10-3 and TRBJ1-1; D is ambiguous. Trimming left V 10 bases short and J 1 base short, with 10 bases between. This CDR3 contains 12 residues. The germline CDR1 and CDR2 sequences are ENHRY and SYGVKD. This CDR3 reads CATRAENTEAFF. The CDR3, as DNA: TGTGCCACCCGGGCAGAGAACACTGAAGCTTTCTTT.

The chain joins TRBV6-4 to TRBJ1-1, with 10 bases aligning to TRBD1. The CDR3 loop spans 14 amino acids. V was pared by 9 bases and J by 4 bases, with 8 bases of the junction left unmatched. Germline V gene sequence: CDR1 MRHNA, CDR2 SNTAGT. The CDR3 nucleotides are TGTGCCAGAAAGTTGAGGACAGGGGGCACTGAAGCTTTCTTT. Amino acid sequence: CARKLRTGGTEAFF.

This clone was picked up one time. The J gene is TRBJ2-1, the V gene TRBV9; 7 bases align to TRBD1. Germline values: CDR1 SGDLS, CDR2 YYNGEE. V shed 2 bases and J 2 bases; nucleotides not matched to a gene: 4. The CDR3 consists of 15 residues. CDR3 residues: CASSVTGSPYNEQFF. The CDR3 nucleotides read TGTGCCAGCAGCGTGACAGGGTCCCCCTACAATGAGCAGTTCTTC.

The CDR3 reads CASSTGLADADTQYF. The DNA for the CDR3 is TGTGCCAGTAGTACGGGACTAGCGGACGCAGATACGCAGTATTTT. This chain links TRBV19 with TRBJ2-3; 11 bases are a match to TRBD2. V shed 4 bases and J 4 bases; nucleotides not matched to a gene: 4. Germline assignment: CDR1 LNHDA and CDR2 SQIVND (reference sequence). The CDR3 is 15 amino acids.

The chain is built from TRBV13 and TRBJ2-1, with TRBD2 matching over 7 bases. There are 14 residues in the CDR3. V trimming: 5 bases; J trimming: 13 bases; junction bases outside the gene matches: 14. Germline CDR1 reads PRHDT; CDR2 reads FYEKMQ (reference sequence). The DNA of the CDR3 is TGTGCCAGCAGCCCTCGGGACTACGCGGGGTCCCAGTTCTTC. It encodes CASSPRDYAGSQFF.